This TCR beta chain appears in the sequencing data of a study of PD-L1 blockade in urothelial cancer. Study summary: Patients arrived having already received 0 to 3 prior chemotherapy regimens. Per blood sample, T cells had a median of roughly 150,000. Regarding the study as a whole: Below-median blood TCR clonality before treatment forecast better survival.

Per-patient samples, pretreatment and on-treatment, numbered 1 to 8. There are 17 residues in the CDR3. J gave up 5 bases and V 7 bases, and 16 bases lay outside the gene matches. The V gene's germline CDR1 is MGHDK and CDR2 SYGVNS. Comments on this clone: Its specificity is not known.

Produced via immunoSEQ multiplex PCR; TCRdb's table is partial and in-frame only. Of 53,000 or so clones listed, around 87% are singletons. V gene TRBV25-1 combines with J gene TRBJ2-7; 11 bases align to TRBD1. The clonotype comes from a man aged 60-69 years with urothelial cancer. Sequencing was performed on PBMCs, taken around atezolizumab (anti-PD-L1) treatment. CDR3: CASISSKGQGAAHEQYF. CDR3 nucleotides: TGTGCCAGCATCTCATCTAAAGGACAGGGGGCTGCCCACGAGCAGTACTTC.